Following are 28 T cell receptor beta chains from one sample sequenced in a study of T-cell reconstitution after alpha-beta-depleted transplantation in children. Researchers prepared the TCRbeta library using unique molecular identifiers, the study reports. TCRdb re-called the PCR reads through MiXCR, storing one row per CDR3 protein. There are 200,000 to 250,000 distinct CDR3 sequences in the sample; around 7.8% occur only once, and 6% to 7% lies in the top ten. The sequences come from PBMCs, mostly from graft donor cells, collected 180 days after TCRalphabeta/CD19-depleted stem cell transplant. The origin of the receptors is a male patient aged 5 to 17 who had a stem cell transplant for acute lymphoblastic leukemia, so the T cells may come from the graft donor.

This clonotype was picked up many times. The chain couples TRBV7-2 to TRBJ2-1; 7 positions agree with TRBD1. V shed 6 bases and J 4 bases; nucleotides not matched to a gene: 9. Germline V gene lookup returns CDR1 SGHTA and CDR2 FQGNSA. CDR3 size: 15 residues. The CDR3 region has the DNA TGTGCCAGCAGGGGGTTGGGACAGTCATACAATGAGCAGTTCTTC. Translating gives CASRGLGQSYNEQFF.

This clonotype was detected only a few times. The CDR3 DNA reads as TGTGCCACCGAAGCCGGACAGGGCACAGATACGCAGTATTTT. It specifies CATEAGQGTDTQYF. The chain recombines TRBV24-1 with TRBJ2-3; TRBD1 agrees at 7 bases. Germline V gene lookup returns CDR1 KGHDR and CDR2 SFDVKD. J gave up 1 base and V 9 bases, and 6 bases lay outside the gene matches. CDR3 size: 14 residues.

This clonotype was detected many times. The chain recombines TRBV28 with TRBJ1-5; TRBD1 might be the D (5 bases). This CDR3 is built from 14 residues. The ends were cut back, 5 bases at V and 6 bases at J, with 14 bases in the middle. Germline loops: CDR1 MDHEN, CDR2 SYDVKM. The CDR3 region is CASSPPGSSQPQHF. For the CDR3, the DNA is TGTGCCAGCAGTCCGCCAGGGTCGAGTCAGCCCCAGCATTTT.

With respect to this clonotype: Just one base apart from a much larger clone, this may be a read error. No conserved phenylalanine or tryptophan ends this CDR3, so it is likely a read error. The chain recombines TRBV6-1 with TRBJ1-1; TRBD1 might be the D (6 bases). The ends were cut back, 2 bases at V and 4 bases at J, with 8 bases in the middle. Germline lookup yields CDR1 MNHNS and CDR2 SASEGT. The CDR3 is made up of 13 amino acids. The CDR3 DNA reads TGTGCCAGCAGTGAACAGGGGATCACTGAAGCTTTCTGT. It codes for CASSEQGITEAFC.

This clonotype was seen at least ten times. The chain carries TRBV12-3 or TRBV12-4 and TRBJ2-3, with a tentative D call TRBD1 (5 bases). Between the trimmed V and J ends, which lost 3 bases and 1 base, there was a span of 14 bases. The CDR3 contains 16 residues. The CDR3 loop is CASSFNVGPGTDTQYF. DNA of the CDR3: TGTGCCAGCAGTTTTAATGTGGGGCCCGGCACAGATACGCAGTATTTT.

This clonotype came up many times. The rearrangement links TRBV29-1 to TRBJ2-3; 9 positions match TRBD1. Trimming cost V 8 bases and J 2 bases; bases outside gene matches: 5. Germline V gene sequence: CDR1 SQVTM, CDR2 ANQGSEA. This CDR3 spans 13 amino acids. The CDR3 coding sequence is TGCAGCTTCGACAGGGGGAACACAGATACGCAGTATTTT. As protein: CSFDRGNTDTQYF.

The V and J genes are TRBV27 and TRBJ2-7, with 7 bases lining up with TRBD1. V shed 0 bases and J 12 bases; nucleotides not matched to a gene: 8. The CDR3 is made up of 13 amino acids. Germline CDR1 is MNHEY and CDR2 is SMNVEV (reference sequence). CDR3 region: CASSLSGTARAYF. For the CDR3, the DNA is TGTGCCAGCAGTTTATCGGGGACAGCCAGGGCGTACTTC.

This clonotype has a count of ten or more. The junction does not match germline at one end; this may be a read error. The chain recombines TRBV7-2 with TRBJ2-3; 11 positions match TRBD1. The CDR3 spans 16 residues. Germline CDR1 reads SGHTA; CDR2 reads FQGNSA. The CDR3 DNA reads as TGTGCCAGCAGCCTCGGGACAGGGGGTTGGGCAGATCCGCAGTATTTT. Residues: CASSLGTGGWADPQYF.

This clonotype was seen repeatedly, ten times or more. The CDR3 is CASSSRTGNIYEQYF. CDR3 nucleotide sequence: TGTGCCAGCAGCTCTCGGACAGGCAACATTTACGAGCAGTACTTC. The chain employs TRBV12-3 or TRBV12-4 and TRBJ2-7; TRBD1 matches at 7 bases. The CDR3 loop spans 15 amino acids. With V trimmed by 6 bases and J by 4 bases, 12 bases remained unmatched.

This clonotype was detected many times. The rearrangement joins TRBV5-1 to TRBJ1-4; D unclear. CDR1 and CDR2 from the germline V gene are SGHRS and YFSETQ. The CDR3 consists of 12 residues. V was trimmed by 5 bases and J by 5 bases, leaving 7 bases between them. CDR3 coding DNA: TGCGCCAGCAGATACCAAAATGAAAAACTGTTTTTT. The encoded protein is CASRYQNEKLFF. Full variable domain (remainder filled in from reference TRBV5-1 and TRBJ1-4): KAGVTQTPRYLIKTRGQQVTLSCSPISGHRSVSWYQQTPGQGLQFLFEYFSETQRNKGNFPGRFSGRQFSNSRSEMNVSTLELGDSALYLCASRYQNEKLFFGSGTQLSVL.

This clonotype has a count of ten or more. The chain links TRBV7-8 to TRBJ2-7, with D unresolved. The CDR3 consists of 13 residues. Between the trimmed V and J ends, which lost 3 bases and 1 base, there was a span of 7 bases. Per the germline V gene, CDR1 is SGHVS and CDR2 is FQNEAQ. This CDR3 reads CASSLVESYEQYF. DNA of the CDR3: TGTGCCAGCAGCTTGGTGGAATCCTACGAGCAGTACTTC.

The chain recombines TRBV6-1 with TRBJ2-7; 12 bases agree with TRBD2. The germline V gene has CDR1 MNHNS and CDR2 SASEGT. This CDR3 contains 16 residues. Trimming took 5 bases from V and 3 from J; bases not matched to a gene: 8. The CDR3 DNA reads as TGTGCCAGCAGTCTCGGACTAGCGGGATTAGGCTACGAGCAGTACTTC. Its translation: CASSLGLAGLGYEQYF.

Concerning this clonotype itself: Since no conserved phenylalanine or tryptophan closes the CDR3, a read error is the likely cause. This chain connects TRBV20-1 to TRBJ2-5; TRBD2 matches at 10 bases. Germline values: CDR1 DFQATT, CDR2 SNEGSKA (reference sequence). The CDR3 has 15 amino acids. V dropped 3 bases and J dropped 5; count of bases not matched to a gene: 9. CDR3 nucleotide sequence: TGCAGTGCTAGGTCCAGCGGGGGGGCAAGGGAGACCCAGTACCTC. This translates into CSARSSGGARETQYL.

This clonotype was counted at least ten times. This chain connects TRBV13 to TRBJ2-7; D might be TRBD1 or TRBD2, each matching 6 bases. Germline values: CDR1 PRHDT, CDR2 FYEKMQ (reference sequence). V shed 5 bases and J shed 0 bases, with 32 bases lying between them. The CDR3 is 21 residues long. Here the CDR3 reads CASSLNERRIRSGGVSYEQYF. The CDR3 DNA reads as TGTGCCAGCAGCCTGAATGAAAGGAGAATACGATCCGGGGGCGTCTCCTACGAGCAGTACTTC.

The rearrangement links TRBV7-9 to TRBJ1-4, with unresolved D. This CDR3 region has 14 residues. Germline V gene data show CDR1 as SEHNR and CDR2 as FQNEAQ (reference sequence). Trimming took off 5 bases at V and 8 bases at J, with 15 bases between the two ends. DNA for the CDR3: TGTGCCAGCAGCCCGATTTTTAGGGCGGAAAAACTGTTTTTT. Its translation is CASSPIFRAEKLFF.

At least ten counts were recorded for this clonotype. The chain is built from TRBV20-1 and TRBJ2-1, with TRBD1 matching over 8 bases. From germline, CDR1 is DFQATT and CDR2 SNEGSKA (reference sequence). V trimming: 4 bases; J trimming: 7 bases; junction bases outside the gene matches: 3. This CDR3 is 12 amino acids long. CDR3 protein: CSATDRDNEQFF. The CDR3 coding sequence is TGCAGTGCTACGGACAGGGATAATGAGCAGTTCTTC.

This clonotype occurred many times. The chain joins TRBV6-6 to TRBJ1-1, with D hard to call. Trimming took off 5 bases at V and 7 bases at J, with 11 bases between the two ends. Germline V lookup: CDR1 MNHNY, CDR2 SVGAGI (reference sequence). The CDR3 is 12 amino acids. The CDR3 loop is CASSASLSEAFF. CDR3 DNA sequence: TGTGCCAGCAGTGCGTCCCTTAGTGAAGCTTTCTTT.

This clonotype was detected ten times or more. The CDR3 DNA reads as TGTGCCAGCAGCCCGTTCACAGATACGCAGTATTTT. It specifies CASSPFTDTQYF. The genes are TRBV12-3 or TRBV12-4 and TRBJ2-3; D is unresolved. This CDR3 region has 12 residues. V lost 6 bases to trimming and J lost 2 bases, with 6 bases between them.

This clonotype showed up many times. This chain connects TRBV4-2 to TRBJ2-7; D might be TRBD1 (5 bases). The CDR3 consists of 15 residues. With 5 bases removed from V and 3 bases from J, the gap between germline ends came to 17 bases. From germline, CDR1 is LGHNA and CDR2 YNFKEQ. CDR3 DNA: TGTGCCAGCAGCTCCCTCGGTGCAGGGAACTACGAGCAGTACTTC. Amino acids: CASSSLGAGNYEQYF.

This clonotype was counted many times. This CDR3 reads CAISASVTLQDTQYF. In nucleotides, the CDR3 is TGTGCCATCAGTGCGAGCGTCACCCTTCAAGATACGCAGTATTTT. The rearrangement links TRBV10-3 to TRBJ2-3; no firm D call. Germline loops: CDR1 ENHRY, CDR2 SYGVKD. The CDR3 spans 15 residues. The V end was cut by 4 bases, the J end by 5 bases, with 16 bases between.

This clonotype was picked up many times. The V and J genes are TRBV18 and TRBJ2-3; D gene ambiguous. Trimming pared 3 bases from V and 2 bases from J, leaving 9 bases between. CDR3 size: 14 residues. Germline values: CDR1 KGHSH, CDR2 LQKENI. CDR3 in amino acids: CASSPRPTTDTQYF. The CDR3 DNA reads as TGTGCCAGCTCACCTCGTCCAACCACAGATACGCAGTATTTT.

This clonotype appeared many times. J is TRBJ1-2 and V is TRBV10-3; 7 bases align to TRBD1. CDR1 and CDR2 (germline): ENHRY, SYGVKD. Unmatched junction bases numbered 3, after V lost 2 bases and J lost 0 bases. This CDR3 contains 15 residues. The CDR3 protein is CAISEDRASNYGYTF. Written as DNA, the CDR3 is TGTGCCATCAGTGAGGACAGGGCCTCTAACTATGGCTACACCTTC.

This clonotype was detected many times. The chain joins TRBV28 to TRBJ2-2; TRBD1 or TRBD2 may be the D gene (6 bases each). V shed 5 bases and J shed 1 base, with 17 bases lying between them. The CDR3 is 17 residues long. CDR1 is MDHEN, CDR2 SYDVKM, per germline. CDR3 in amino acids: CASSPFGGPLNTGELFF. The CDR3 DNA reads TGTGCCAGCAGTCCGTTCGGGGGCCCCTTGAACACCGGGGAGCTGTTTTTT.

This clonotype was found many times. The CDR3 DNA follows: TGTGCCAGCAGTTTATGGGACACCCCTTTCCCTGGGGCCAACGTCCTGACTTTC. The encoded protein is CASSLWDTPFPGANVLTF. The chain couples TRBV12-3 or TRBV12-4 to TRBJ2-6; D is possibly TRBD1 (6 bases). Trimming pared 2 bases from V and 2 bases from J, leaving 16 bases between. The CDR3 sequence is 18 residues long.

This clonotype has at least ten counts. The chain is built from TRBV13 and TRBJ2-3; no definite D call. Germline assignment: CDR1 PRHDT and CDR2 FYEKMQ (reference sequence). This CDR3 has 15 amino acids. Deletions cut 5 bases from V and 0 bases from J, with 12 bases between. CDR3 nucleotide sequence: TGTGCCAGCAGCAGGAAACACCATAGCACAGATACGCAGTATTTT. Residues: CASSRKHHSTDTQYF.

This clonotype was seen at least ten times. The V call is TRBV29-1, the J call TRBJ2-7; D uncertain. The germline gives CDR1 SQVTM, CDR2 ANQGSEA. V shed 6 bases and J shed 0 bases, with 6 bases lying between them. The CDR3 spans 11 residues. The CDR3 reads CSVDNSYEQYF. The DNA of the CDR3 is TGCAGCGTCGACAACTCCTACGAGCAGTACTTC.

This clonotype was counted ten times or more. The CDR3 DNA follows: TGTGCCAGCAGCCAACGACTAGCGGGAGGTTTAGATACGCAGTATTTT. Translating it yields CASSQRLAGGLDTQYF. The chain links TRBV7-2 to TRBJ2-3; 13 bases line up with TRBD2. Germline V CDR1 and CDR2: SGHTA, FQGNSA. The V gene end was trimmed by 5 bases and the J gene end by 5 bases; junction bases not matched to a gene: 7. The CDR3 has 16 amino acids. Using reference TRBV7-2 and TRBJ2-3 for the parts outside the CDR3, the full variable domain is GAGVSQSPSNKVTEKGKDVELRCDPISGHTALYWYRQSLGQGLEFLIYFQGNSAPDKSGLPSDRFSAERTGGSVSTLTIQRTQQEDSAVYLCASSQRLAGGLDTQYFGPGTRLTVL.

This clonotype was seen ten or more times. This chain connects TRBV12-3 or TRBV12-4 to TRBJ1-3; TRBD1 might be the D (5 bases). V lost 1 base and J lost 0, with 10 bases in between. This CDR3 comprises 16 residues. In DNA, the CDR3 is TGTGCCAGCAGTTTAGACAGGATTTTCTCTGGAAACACCATATATTTT. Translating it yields CASSLDRIFSGNTIYF.